The T cell receptor beta chain described here comes from a study of T cell clones after liver transplantation. Study context: TCRbeta sequencing after a pre-transplant mixed lymphocyte reaction identified graft-donor-reactive clones, later tracked in post-transplant blood. HCV positivity affected three of eight recipients; the rest lacked autoimmune or viral indications. Findings and caveats of the study: Post-transplant, graft-donor-reactive CD4 TCRbeta sequences in blood dropped significantly in 5 of 8 subjects. Migration into the graft, not deletion, may explain lost graft donor-reactive T cells.

The data were produced by immunoSEQ multiplex PCR, yet TCRdb's version contains in-frame clones alone and is incomplete. This sample has 70,000 to 85,000 clones, with roughly 80% found just once. Comments on this clone: The antigen is unknown.

CDR3 size: 14 residues. V lost 5 bases, J lost 2 bases, and 13 bases lay in between. In germline, CDR1 is MDHEN, CDR2 SYDVKM. The chain carries TRBV28 and TRBJ2-7; perhaps TRBD1 as D (6 bases). The sequences come from CD4+ T cells from blood, collected before liver transplant. This clonotype was sampled from a human donor who received a liver transplant. The CDR3 DNA is TGTGCCAGCAGTCCGCAGGACAGAGCCTACGAGCAGTACTTC. This codes for CASSPQDRAYEQYF.